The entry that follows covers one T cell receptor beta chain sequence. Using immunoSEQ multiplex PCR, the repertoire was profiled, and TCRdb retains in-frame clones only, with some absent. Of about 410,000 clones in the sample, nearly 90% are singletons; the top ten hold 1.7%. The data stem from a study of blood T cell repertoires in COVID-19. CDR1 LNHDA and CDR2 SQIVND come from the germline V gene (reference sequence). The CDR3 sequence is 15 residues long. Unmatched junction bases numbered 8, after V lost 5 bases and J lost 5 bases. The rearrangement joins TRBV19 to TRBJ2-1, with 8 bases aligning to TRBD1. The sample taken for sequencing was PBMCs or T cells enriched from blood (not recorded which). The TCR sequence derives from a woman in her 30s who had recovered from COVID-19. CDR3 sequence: CASSDRGIADNEQFF. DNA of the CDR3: TGTGCCAGTAGTGACAGGGGTATCGCAGACAATGAGCAGTTCTTC. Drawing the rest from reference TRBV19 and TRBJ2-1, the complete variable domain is DGGITQSPKYLFRKEGQNVTLSCEQNLNHDAMYWYRQDPGQGLRLIYYSQIVNDFQKGDIAEGYSVSREKKESFPLTVTSAQKNPTAFYLCASSDRGIADNEQFFGPGTRLTVL.